These 20 T cell receptor beta chains originate from one sample sequenced in a study of T-cell reconstitution after alpha-beta-depleted transplantation in children. As it was prepared, the TCRbeta library received unique molecular identifiers. Each CDR3 protein gets one entry after TCRdb re-called the PCR reads with MiXCR. Of hundreds of thousands of distinct CDR3 sequences listed, around 19% are singletons. The sequencing used PBMCs from the stem cell graft donor, collected from the stem cell graft. The receptor set was obtained from a human donor who donated a stem cell graft to a child with acute lymphoblastic leukemia.

The chain uses TRBV30 and TRBJ2-1, with D unclear. CDR3 length: 11 amino acids. Germline CDR1 is GTSNPN and CDR2 is SVGIG (reference sequence). Deletions cut 4 bases from V and 4 bases from J, with 5 bases between. Here the CDR3 reads CAWNHYNEQFF. Written as DNA, the CDR3 is TGTGCCTGGAACCATTACAATGAGCAGTTCTTC.

This clonotype appeared a few times. The chain joins TRBV10-3 to TRBJ2-1; 7 bases fit TRBD2. Trimming at V came to 4 bases and at J to 1 base, leaving 4 bases not matched to a gene. The CDR3 contains 15 residues. Germline V CDR1 and CDR2: ENHRY, SYGVKD. The CDR3 loop reads CAISVSGESYNEQFF. In DNA, the CDR3 is TGTGCCATCAGTGTCAGCGGGGAGTCCTACAATGAGCAGTTCTTC.

The gene calls are TRBV2 and TRBJ1-4; tentatively, D is TRBD1 (5 bases). Trimming took 4 bases from V and 3 from J, leaving 9 bases between them. The CDR3 runs to 14 residues. The V gene's germline CDR1 is SNHLY and CDR2 FYNNEI. Here the CDR3 reads CASSVGDPNEKLFF. The CDR3 DNA sequence: TGTGCCAGCAGTGTCGGGGACCCTAATGAAAAACTGTTTTTT.

This clonotype was counted a few times. V usage is TRBV24-1 and J usage is TRBJ1-2; D is possibly TRBD1 (6 bases). This CDR3 is 14 amino acids long. CDR1 and CDR2 from the germline V gene are KGHDR and SFDVKD. The V and J ends lost 10 bases and 8 bases respectively, with 22 bases between them. The CDR3 is CATPYQGRNRGYTF. Written as DNA, the CDR3 is TGTGCCACACCCTATCAGGGGAGGAATAGAGGCTACACCTTC.

The chain uses TRBV4-1 and TRBJ1-2; no clear D gene. The CDR3 extends over 16 amino acids. The germline V gene encodes CDR1 MGHRA and CDR2 YSYEKL. Trimming removed 0 bases at V and 0 bases at J, with 11 bases between. Here the CDR3 reads CASSQDPAGANYGYTF. In DNA form, the CDR3 reads TGCGCCAGCAGCCAAGACCCGGCGGGAGCTAACTATGGCTACACCTTC.

This chain uses TRBV18 with TRBJ2-7, with TRBD2 matching over 10 bases. The CDR3 is 13 residues long. CDR1 is KGHSH, CDR2 LQKENI, per germline. V was clipped by 10 bases and J by 5 bases; unmatched bases: 8. This chain's CDR3 is CATRTGLANEQYF. The CDR3 coding sequence is TGTGCCACCCGAACGGGACTAGCGAACGAGCAGTACTTC. The full variable domain, rest sourced from reference TRBV18 and TRBJ2-7, is NAGVMQNPRHLVRRRGQEARLRCSPMKGHSHVYWYRQLPEEGLKFMVYLQKENIIDESGMPKERFSAEFPKEGPSILRIQQVVRGDSAAYFCATRTGLANEQYFGPGTRLTVT.

The gene calls are TRBV4-1 and TRBJ2-2; possibly TRBD2 for D (6 bases). The CDR3 contains 15 residues. Trimming stripped 1 base from V and 6 bases from J, with 12 bases between. Germline V gene sequence: CDR1 MGHRA, CDR2 YSYEKL. The CDR3 protein is CASSQAGWGAGELFF. CDR3 coding DNA: TGCGCCAGCAGCCAAGCGGGGTGGGGGGCCGGGGAGCTGTTTTTT.

This clonotype was seen a few times. For the CDR3, the DNA is TGTGCCAGCAGTTATAATGGAGGGGGCGATAGCAGCGGCTACACCTTC. It codes for CASSYNGGGDSSGYTF. The V call is TRBV6-5, the J call TRBJ1-2; TRBD1 aligns across 7 bases. J lost 8 bases, V lost 3 bases, and 15 bases had no gene match. The V gene's germline CDR1 is MNHEY and CDR2 SVGAGI. The CDR3 has 16 residues.

This chain connects TRBV27 to TRBJ1-2, with TRBD1 as a possible D gene (5 bases). Germline-derived CDR1 and CDR2 are MNHEY and SMNVEV (reference sequence). This CDR3 region has 14 residues. V lost 6 bases and J lost 3, with 14 bases in between. CDR3 in amino acids: CASRTRDAHYGYTF. Here the CDR3 DNA reads TGTGCCAGCAGGACCAGGGACGCCCACTATGGCTACACCTTC.

This chain connects TRBV7-9 to TRBJ1-1; D gene ambiguous. Germline V CDR1 and CDR2: SEHNR, FQNEAQ (reference sequence). The V end was cut by 1 base, the J end by 7 bases, with 10 bases between. This CDR3 region has 13 residues. CDR3 sequence reads: CASSLGGAGEAFF. In nucleotides, the CDR3 is TGTGCCAGCAGCTTAGGAGGAGCAGGTGAAGCTTTCTTT.

The V gene is TRBV5-1, the J gene TRBJ2-1; D is tentatively TRBD1 or TRBD2 (5 bases each). The V end lost 9 bases, the J end lost 7 bases, and 20 bases lay between the germline ends. Germline values: CDR1 SGHRS, CDR2 YFSETQ. CDR3 length equals 14 residues. This CDR3 is CATAPGPPYNEQFF. DNA of the CDR3: TGCGCCACCGCACCGGGACCACCGTATAATGAGCAGTTCTTC.

The chain combines TRBV29-1 with TRBJ2-5; 10 bases agree with TRBD2. Per germline, CDR1 SQVTM and CDR2 ANQGSEA. After removal of 5 bases from V and 5 bases from J, the junction contained 2 bases not matched to a gene. This CDR3 spans 12 amino acids. The CDR3 region has the DNA TGCAGCGTTAAGCGGGAGGGGGAGACCCAGTACTTC. The encoded protein is CSVKREGETQYF.

The CDR3 nucleotides read TGCAGTGCTAGATCCGAGGCGGTTTCTAGTGGGGGGTACCAAGAGACCCAGTACTTC. This gives the protein CSARSEAVSSGGYQETQYF. The V call is TRBV20-1, the J call TRBJ2-5, with D maybe TRBD2 (6 bases). V was trimmed by 2 bases and J by 0 bases, leaving 25 bases between them. Per germline, CDR1 DFQATT and CDR2 SNEGSKA (reference sequence). This CDR3 comprises 19 residues.

The genes are TRBV5-6 and TRBJ2-7; the D gene is possibly TRBD2 (6 bases). This CDR3 comprises 15 residues. Germline CDR1 and CDR2: SGHDT and YYEEEE. Trimming took off 0 bases at V and 3 bases at J, with 13 bases between the two ends. CDR3 DNA: TGTGCCAGCAGCTTGGGCTCGGGAGCCTACTACGAGCAGTACTTC. It codes for CASSLGSGAYYEQYF.

This clonotype was found a few times. CDR3 sequence reads: CASSPTGPDTQYF. The CDR3 DNA sequence: TGTGCCAGCAGTCCCACAGGCCCAGATACGCAGTATTTT. The V gene is TRBV5-6, the J gene TRBJ2-3; weak D call: TRBD1 (5 bases). Germline V gene sequence: CDR1 SGHDT, CDR2 YYEEEE. The CDR3 extends over 13 amino acids. V lost 5 bases to trimming and J lost 4 bases, with 11 bases between them.

This clonotype has at least ten counts. The CDR3 DNA reads as TGCAGTGCTAGACCCCAGGGAGGGAACACTGAAGCTTTCTTT. Its protein product is CSARPQGGNTEAFF. The chain employs TRBV20-1 and TRBJ1-1; D may be TRBD1 (5 bases). Trimming took 2 bases from V and 1 from J, leaving 11 bases between them. CDR1 and CDR2 (germline): DFQATT, SNEGSKA (reference sequence). The CDR3 covers 14 residues.

The chain has TRBV4-1 and TRBJ2-5, with D possibly TRBD2 on 6 matching bases. The length of the CDR3 is 14 residues. Trimming cost V 0 bases and J 5 bases, with 10 bases left between them. Germline V gives CDR1 MGHRA, CDR2 YSYEKL. CDR3 amino acids: CASSQDSGAETQYF. CDR3 nucleotides: TGCGCCAGCAGCCAAGATTCGGGAGCCGAGACCCAGTACTTC.

This clonotype was detected ten times or more. V gene TRBV5-1 combines with J gene TRBJ1-2; the D is unclear. Germline CDR1 is SGHRS and CDR2 is YFSETQ. The CDR3 spans 13 residues. V was trimmed by 4 bases and J by 4 bases, leaving 11 bases between them. The CDR3 here is CASSPEGSYGYTF. CDR3 in DNA: TGCGCCAGCAGCCCCGAGGGCAGCTATGGCTACACCTTC.

This clonotype has just a few counts. This chain joins TRBV7-9 and TRBJ1-3, with D unresolved. V was trimmed by 5 bases and J by 8 bases, leaving 16 bases between them. This CDR3 spans 14 amino acids. Germline lookup yields CDR1 SEHNR and CDR2 FQNEAQ (reference sequence). DNA of the CDR3: TGTGCCAGCAGCCCCCTCCTGGCTTTGGACACCATATATTTT. Amino acid sequence: CASSPLLALDTIYF.

The V gene is TRBV5-1, the J gene TRBJ2-2; TRBD2 might be the D (5 bases). Trimming removed 0 bases at V and 6 bases at J, with 15 bases between. The CDR3 covers 16 residues. Germline V gene sequence: CDR1 SGHRS, CDR2 YFSETQ. CDR3: CASSLAPATTSGELFF. CDR3 coding DNA: TGCGCCAGCAGCTTGGCACCTGCGACTACCTCCGGGGAGCTGTTTTTT.